This T cell receptor (beta chain) is drawn from a study of cytomegalovirus exposure and HLA in healthy donors. V lost 1 base to trimming and J lost 4 bases; unmatched junction nucleotides: 3. The CDR3 extends over 14 amino acids. CDR1 and CDR2 (germline): ENHRY, SYGVKD. The PCR used 60 Vbeta and 13 Jbeta primers. The method was immunoSEQ multiplex PCR; TCRdb's version includes in-frame clones alone and lacks a portion of them. The table lists over 150,000 clones, 80% of them singletons. This TCR came from a woman aged 45 to 65 in good health and CMV-seronegative. Sequencing input: PBMCs. The V call is TRBV10-3, the J call TRBJ2-7; 8 nucleotides agree with TRBD2. The CDR3 DNA follows: TGTGCCATCAGTGAGTTCTCGGGGGGGTACGAGCAGTACTTC. Translating it yields CAISEFSGGYEQYF.